The 2 T cell receptor beta chains reported below all come from one sample, sequenced in a study of tumor-infiltrating lymphocytes in primary liver carcinoma. Germline DNA was extracted too, while blood RNA derived from unsorted whole blood. TCR beta cDNA was made from roughly 450 ng total RNA with a constant-region primer. Slightly modified ARM-PCR, run as three nested multiplex PCR rounds, produced the TCR beta libraries. Primers for the first two PCR rounds were TRBV1-TRBV30 forward primers and a C-beta reverse primer (about 9 cycles per round). TCRdb redid the calling of the multiplex PCR reads with MiXCR, one entry per CDR3 protein. The profile shows around 330,000 distinct CDR3 sequences, 60% to 80% of them singletons. The sample comprised peripheral blood. These receptors all stem from a middle-aged man with primary liver carcinoma and hepatitis B virus infection.

For this clonotype: One end of the junction does not line up with germline, which may come from a read error. The V call is TRBV7-9, the J call TRBJ2-7; D remains ambiguous. Looked up from germline, CDR1 is SEHNR and CDR2 is FQNEAQ (reference sequence). The CDR3 consists of 13 residues. The chain's CDR3 is CAGSIGDGYEQYF. DNA for the CDR3: TGTGCCGGCAGCATCGGCGACGGCTACGAGCAGTACTTC.

A word on this clonotype: With a much larger clone just one base away, this may be a read error. The gene calls are TRBV4-1 and TRBJ2-7; D possibly corresponds to TRBD1 (6 bases). The J call is doubtful: the DNA matches TRBJ2-1 better. The CDR3 contains 15 residues. Per germline, CDR1 MGHRA and CDR2 YSYEKL. CDR3 sequence reads: CASSQSVQGSHEQFF. DNA for the CDR3: TGCGCCAGCAGCCAATCAGTACAGGGTAGCCACGAGCAGTTCTTC.